Below, one T cell receptor beta chain is given with its context. Trimming took off 0 bases at V and 0 bases at J, with 12 bases between the two ends. Germline CDR1 reads LNHNV; CDR2 reads YYDKDF (reference sequence). CDR3 length equals 16 residues. In the authors' methods: Estimates of nucleated cell counts were drawn from the amplification of reference gene primers. The table came from immunoSEQ multiplex PCR; TCRdb's copy has only in-frame clones and leaves some out. The V and J calls and clone size were taken over from that table, and D and trimming were inferred from the DNA. The sample includes about 280,000 clones, 87% seen only once; the top ten take approximately 5.7%. Those who participated ranged in age from roughly 18 to 90 years and resided in approximately 26 US areas. These data originate in a study of blood T cell repertoires in COVID-19. Across the study: Samples of COVID-19 (acute and convalescent) were obtained from the United States, Italy and Spain.

This receptor was identified in a middle-aged woman who had recovered from COVID-19. J is TRBJ2-7 and V is TRBV15; no reliable D call. The source material was PBMCs or T cells enriched from blood (not recorded which). CDR3 amino acids: CATSRESDVSSYEQYF. As DNA, the CDR3 is TGTGCCACCAGCAGAGAAAGCGACGTCAGCTCCTACGAGCAGTACTTC.